The rows below give T cell receptor beta chains drawn from one sample of a study of CD8 T cells in Susac syndrome. MiXCR was run by TCRdb on the immunoSEQ multiplex PCR reads, yielding one entry per CDR3 protein. This repertoire shows roughly 180,000 distinct CDR3 sequences, about 95% found once; its top ten account for 0.085% to 0.1%. The sequenced sample was CD4+ T cells from PBMCs. These receptors came from a human donor with Susac syndrome. Each CDR3 is given with its conserved first and last residue. The order of the fields is D gene, V gene, clone size, J gene, CDR3 protein, CDR3 DNA. D genes are given only for firm matches. Clone size appears in some rows only: once, few, many, or a class for an expanded clone.

NA	TRBV3-1	NA	TRBJ1-5	CASSQGLGSNQPQHF	TGTGCCAGCAGCCAGGGTCTTGGTAGCAATCAGCCCCAGCATTTT
NA	TRBV5-1	NA	TRBJ1-1	CASAEGGTTEAFF	TGCGCCAGCGCGGAGGGGGGGACCACTGAAGCTTTCTTT
TRBD1	TRBV20-1	once	TRBJ1-2	CSATPDRWLIGYTF	TGCAGTGCTACCCCGGACAGGTGGTTAATAGGCTACACCTTC
NA	TRBV6-5	NA	TRBJ1-1	CASTPTGHTNTEAFF	TGTGCCAGCACCCCAACCGGGCATACGAACACTGAAGCTTTCTTT
TRBD1	TRBV9	NA	TRBJ1-2	CASSVNVGDRRNGYTF	TGTGCCAGCAGCGTAAACGTTGGGGACAGAAGGAACGGCTACACCTTC
TRBD1	TRBV29-1	NA	TRBJ2-2	CSVERQGDTGELFF	TGCAGCGTTGAGAGACAGGGCGACACCGGGGAGCTGTTTTTT
TRBD1	TRBV2	NA	TRBJ1-6	CASSDSPGTGRSPLHF	TGTGCCAGCAGTGACTCTCCTGGGACAGGGCGTTCACCCCTCCACTTT
TRBD2	TRBV5-1	NA	TRBJ2-1	CASSLAGTSGHNEQFF	TGCGCCAGCAGCTTGGCCGGGACTAGCGGACACAATGAGCAGTTCTTC
NA	TRBV7-2	NA	TRBJ2-4	CASSTPPGVPNIQYF	TGTGCCAGCAGCACCCCCCCGGGGGTCCCAAACATTCAGTACTTC
NA	TRBV11-2	NA	TRBJ2-3	CASSPAGRLSTDTQYF	TGTGCCAGCAGTCCCGCGGGACGACTGAGCACAGATACGCAGTATTTT
TRBD1	TRBV7-2	NA	TRBJ1-2	CASSAQGASYGYTF	TGTGCCAGCAGCGCACAGGGGGCTTCCTATGGCTACACCTTC
NA	TRBV27	NA	TRBJ2-7	CASSPGDSSPYEQYF	TGTGCCAGCAGTCCAGGGGACTCCTCGCCCTACGAGCAGTACTTC
TRBD2	TRBV11-2	NA	TRBJ2-1	CASSFLAGGTYNEQFF	TGTGCCAGCAGCTTTCTAGCGGGAGGGACGTACAATGAGCAGTTCTTC
NA	TRBV20-1	NA	TRBJ2-3	CSALLAGRTDTQYF	TGCAGTGCCCTATTAGCCGGACGCACAGATACGCAGTATTTT
NA	TRBV2	NA	TRBJ2-5	CASSELGSPETQYF	TGTGCCAGCAGTGAGCTGGGGTCCCCGGAGACCCAGTACTTC
TRBD2	TRBV20-1	NA	TRBJ2-1	CSARAGGLNDEQFF	TGCAGTGCTAGGGCGGGGGGGCTTAACGATGAGCAGTTCTTC
NA	TRBV12-5	NA	TRBJ1-2	CASGSQTPFYGYTF	TGTGCTAGTGGTTCGCAGACTCCATTCTATGGCTACACCTTC
TRBD2	TRBV12-3/TRBV12-4	few	TRBJ2-1	CASSLRTSGYNEQFF	TGTGCCAGCAGCCTTCGGACTAGCGGATACAATGAGCAGTTCTTC
NA	TRBV5-4	NA	TRBJ1-2	CASSFTDSYGYTF	TGTGCCAGCAGCTTTACAGATTCCTATGGCTACACCTTC
NA	TRBV28	NA	TRBJ2-7	CASSFQGPSYEQYF	TGTGCCAGCAGTTTTCAGGGCCCATCCTACGAGCAGTACTTC
NA	TRBV5-1	NA	TRBJ1-1	CASSLTGTAEAFF	TGCGCCAGCAGCCTCACCGGGACGGCTGAAGCTTTCTTT
NA	TRBV7-2	NA	TRBJ2-5	CASSLFQGRETQYF	TGTGCCAGCAGCTTATTTCAAGGGCGAGAGACCCAGTACTTC
TRBD1	TRBV12-3/TRBV12-4	NA	TRBJ2-5	CASSPKGTGYQETQYF	TGTGCCAGCAGTCCAAAAGGGACAGGGTACCAAGAGACCCAGTACTTC
NA	TRBV28	NA	TRBJ1-5	CASSHWSNQPQHF	TGTGCCAGCAGTCACTGGAGTAATCAGCCCCAGCATTTT
NA	TRBV29-1	NA	TRBJ2-4	CSVEDKQLTAIQYF	TGCAGCGTTGAAGATAAACAGCTCACGGCCATTCAGTACTTC
NA	TRBV2	NA	TRBJ2-7	CASSESRGYEQYF	TGTGCCAGCAGTGAAAGCCGGGGGTACGAGCAGTACTTC
NA	TRBV19	NA	TRBJ2-6	CASSLQRSGANVLTF	TGTGCCAGCTCGCTCCAGCGCTCTGGGGCCAACGTCCTGACTTTC
NA	TRBV19	few	TRBJ2-6	CASSWGAGANVLTF	TGTGCCAGTAGTTGGGGCGCTGGGGCCAACGTCCTGACTTTC
NA	TRBV4-1	NA	TRBJ1-2	CASSQAMDLYGYTF	TGCGCCAGCAGCCAAGCGATGGACCTCTATGGCTACACCTTC
NA	TRBV6-6	NA	TRBJ2-3	CASRPYRSTDTQYF	TGTGCCAGCAGACCCTACAGAAGCACAGATACGCAGTATTTT
TRBD1	TRBV30	NA	TRBJ1-2	CAWSSGGYGYTF	TGTGCCTGGAGCTCAGGGGGCTATGGCTACACCTTC
TRBD2	TRBV28	NA	TRBJ2-1	CASTLMLAGGNNEQFF	TGTGCCAGCACCCTTATGCTAGCGGGAGGAAACAATGAGCAGTTCTTC
NA	TRBV4-3	NA	TRBJ2-7	CASSQDVISYEQYF	TGCGCCAGCAGCCAAGATGTCATATCCTACGAGCAGTACTTC
NA	TRBV29-1	NA	TRBJ1-2	CSVEDKENYGYTF	TGCAGCGTTGAAGATAAGGAAAACTATGGCTACACCTTC
NA	TRBV5-6	once	TRBJ2-5	CASSSTLGETQYF	TGTGCCAGCAGCTCCACCTTAGGGGAGACCCAGTACTTC
NA	TRBV30	NA	TRBJ1-2	CAWSPGYGYTF	TGTGCCTGGAGTCCAGGGTATGGCTACACCTTC
NA	TRBV29-1	NA	TRBJ1-1	CSVDKGRNTEAFF	TGCAGCGTTGATAAGGGGAGGAACACTGAAGCTTTCTTT
TRBD2	TRBV20-1	NA	TRBJ2-7	CSARGWGGDAYEQYF	TGCAGTGCTAGGGGCTGGGGGGGTGATGCCTACGAGCAGTACTTC
NA	TRBV30	once	TRBJ2-3	CAWSVNLGDTQYF	TGTGCCTGGAGTGTAAATCTTGGGGATACGCAGTATTTT
TRBD1	TRBV12-3/TRBV12-4	NA	TRBJ1-6	CASSGDRTNSPLHF	TGTGCCAGCAGCGGGGACAGAACTAATTCACCCCTCCACTTT
NA	TRBV2	NA	TRBJ1-3	CASSDQGHSGNTIYF	TGTGCCAGCAGTGATCAGGGGCATTCTGGAAACACCATATATTTT
TRBD2	TRBV19	NA	TRBJ2-3	CASSILRGDGVDTQYF	TGTGCCAGTAGTATCTTGCGGGGGGACGGAGTTGATACGCAGTATTTT
NA	TRBV7-2	NA	TRBJ2-1	CASSLALDEQFF	TGTGCCAGCAGCTTAGCACTAGATGAGCAGTTCTTC
NA	TRBV20-1	NA	TRBJ1-4	CSARKGATNEKLFF	TGCAGTGCTCGCAAGGGGGCAACTAATGAAAAACTGTTTTTT
TRBD2	TRBV5-1	NA	TRBJ2-5	CASSFLAGEETQYF	TGCGCCAGCAGCTTTCTAGCGGGGGAAGAGACCCAGTACTTC
NA	TRBV29-1	NA	TRBJ1-4	CSVGEGPNEKLFF	TGCAGCGTGGGAGAGGGTCCTAATGAAAAACTGTTTTTT
NA	TRBV7-6	NA	TRBJ2-7	CASSPGRFGGQYF	TGTGCCAGCAGCCCCGGCCGGTTTGGAGGGCAGTACTTC
TRBD2	TRBV4-1	NA	TRBJ2-3	CASSQEWDYSTDTQYF	TGCGCCAGCAGCCAAGAGTGGGACTATAGCACAGATACGCAGTATTTT
NA	TRBV6-6	NA	TRBJ1-6	CASSYRPGPSDSPLHF	TGTGCCAGCAGTTACCGCCCGGGCCCGTCGGATTCACCCCTCCACTTT
TRBD1	TRBV18	once	TRBJ2-1	CASSPPTGQASYNEQFF	TGTGCCAGCTCACCGCCGACCGGACAGGCCTCCTACAATGAGCAGTTCTTC
NA	TRBV12-3/TRBV12-4	NA	TRBJ2-5	CASSLLEEKETQYF	TGTGCCAGCAGTTTACTAGAGGAAAAAGAGACCCAGTACTTC
NA	TRBV5-1	NA	TRBJ2-2	CASSLRSGNTGELFF	TGCGCCAGCAGCTTGAGGTCAGGGAACACCGGGGAGCTGTTTTTT
NA	TRBV29-1	NA	TRBJ1-1	CSVDRGGGATEAFF	TGCAGCGTTGACAGGGGTGGAGGGGCCACTGAAGCTTTCTTT
NA	TRBV12-5	NA	TRBJ2-2	CASGSGQGSTGELFF	TGTGCTAGTGGTTCGGGGCAGGGATCCACCGGGGAGCTGTTTTTT